Listed here are 30 T cell receptor beta chains from one sample, sequenced in a study of CD4+ T cells in melanoma. Sequencing was performed with immunoSEQ multiplex PCR; in TCRdb, only in-frame clones are kept and a portion is missing. The sample includes 7,000 to 9,500 clones, 70% to 80% seen only once; the top ten take approximately 15%. Sequencing was carried out using cells from a culture (not recorded whether cultured in vitro). The receptors here all came from a human donor with melanoma.

This clone was counted a few times. The CDR3 nucleotides read TGTGCCAGCAGCCAAGCGGGACAGTTTCACTATGGCTACACCTTC. It is translated as CASSQAGQFHYGYTF. The V and J genes are TRBV11-3 and TRBJ1-2, with 7 positions matching TRBD1. V gave up 5 bases and J gave up 3 bases; unmatched junction bases: 9. Germline V gives CDR1 SGHNT, CDR2 YENEEA. This CDR3 spans 15 amino acids.

The chain recombines TRBV5-1 with TRBJ1-4, with D perhaps matching TRBD1 (5 bases). Per the germline V gene, CDR1 is SGHRS and CDR2 is YFSETQ. The V end lost 4 bases, the J end lost 2 bases, and 15 bases lay between the germline ends. This CDR3 has 16 residues. The chain's CDR3 is CASSPRGDGTNEKLFF. CDR3 nucleotides: TGCGCCAGCAGCCCCCGCGGGGACGGGACTAATGAAAAACTGTTTTTT.

This clone has a single count. The chain recombines TRBV20-1 with TRBJ2-5, with D unresolved. This CDR3 spans 11 amino acids. CDR1 is DFQATT, CDR2 SNEGSKA, per germline (reference sequence). Trimming removed 3 bases from V and 5 bases from J, with 7 bases in between. The CDR3 protein is CSARMGETQYF. The CDR3 DNA follows: TGCAGTGCTAGGATGGGGGAGACCCAGTACTTC.

The rearrangement joins TRBV4-1 to TRBJ1-1, with no clear D. This CDR3 has 13 amino acids. V lost 3 bases, J lost 1 base, and 6 bases lay in between. Germline CDR1 is MGHRA and CDR2 is YSYEKL. CDR3 protein: CASSHPRNTEAFF. The CDR3 DNA is TGCGCCAGCAGCCACCCTAGGAACACTGAAGCTTTCTTT.

The chain carries TRBV16 and TRBJ1-2, with 8 bases lining up with TRBD1. This CDR3 comprises 17 residues. CDR1 is KGHSY, CDR2 FQNENV, per germline. The ends lost 4 bases at V and 0 bases at J; junction bases unmatched: 10. The DNA of the CDR3 is TGTGCCAGCAGCCGAGCTAGGGGGACAGGCACTAACTATGGCTACACCTTC. The encoded protein is CASSRARGTGTNYGYTF.

The genes are TRBV7-9 and TRBJ1-4; no definite D call. The CDR3 spans 15 residues. With 6 bases removed from V and 7 bases from J, the gap between germline ends came to 18 bases. Germline CDR1 is SEHNR and CDR2 is FQNEAQ (reference sequence). The CDR3 DNA reads as TGTGCCAGCAGATTATCGGGTGGCACGCTTGAAAAACTGTTTTTT. Translated: CASRLSGGTLEKLFF.

The chain is built from TRBV7-6 and TRBJ2-6, with 7 bases fitting TRBD1. In germline, CDR1 is SGHVS, CDR2 FNYEAQ. V gave up 5 bases and J gave up 0 bases; unmatched junction bases: 10. The CDR3 is 18 amino acids. The chain's CDR3 is CASSRTGTAASGANVLTF. Here the CDR3 DNA reads TGTGCCAGCAGCCGTACGGGGACAGCGGCCTCTGGGGCCAACGTCCTGACTTTC.

Written as DNA, the CDR3 is TGTGCCAGCAGTGCACGGAGGGCGGGAAACACCATATATTTT. It encodes CASSARRAGNTIYF. The chain recombines TRBV2 with TRBJ1-3; unclear D gene. CDR1 is SNHLY and CDR2 is FYNNEI in the germline V gene. The CDR3 runs to 14 residues. Trimming shortened V by 4 bases and J by 4 bases, and 11 bases separated the two germline ends.

This clone occurred a few times. This chain joins TRBV28 and TRBJ2-3; 10 nucleotides align to TRBD2. This CDR3 contains 16 residues. Germline V gives CDR1 MDHEN, CDR2 SYDVKM. J lost 0 bases, V lost 4 bases, and 4 bases had no gene match. CDR3 amino acids: CASSSASGGSTDTQYF. The CDR3 region has the DNA TGTGCCAGCAGTTCCGCTAGCGGGGGCAGCACAGATACGCAGTATTTT.

This clone was counted once. V is TRBV20-1 and J is TRBJ2-7, with D possibly being TRBD2 (6 bases). V lost 7 bases and J 1 base, leaving 8 bases between the germline ends. The CDR3 spans 11 residues. The germline V gene has CDR1 DFQATT and CDR2 SNEGSKA (reference sequence). As DNA, the CDR3 is TGCAGTGGGGGGGATTCCTACGAGCAGTACTTC. Its protein is CSGGDSYEQYF.

V usage is TRBV5-1 and J usage is TRBJ2-2; D ambiguous. This CDR3 region has 14 residues. Looked up from germline, CDR1 is SGHRS and CDR2 is YFSETQ. Trimming stripped 3 bases from V and 1 base from J, with 7 bases between. The CDR3 protein is CASSSDGNTGELFF. CDR3 nucleotide sequence: TGCGCCAGCAGCTCCGACGGGAACACCGGGGAGCTGTTTTTT. The entire variable domain, with the rest obtained from reference TRBV5-1 and TRBJ2-2, is as follows: KAGVTQTPRYLIKTRGQQVTLSCSPISGHRSVSWYQQTPGQGLQFLFEYFSETQRNKGNFPGRFSGRQFSNSRSEMNVSTLELGDSALYLCASSSDGNTGELFFGEGSRLTVL.

This rearrangement joins TRBV6-4 to TRBJ2-3; D is unresolved. The CDR3 extends over 14 amino acids. Trimming took off 2 bases at V and 0 bases at J, with 6 bases between the two ends. The V gene's germline CDR1 is MRHNA and CDR2 SNTAGT. The CDR3 is CASSDVPSTDTQYF. CDR3 bases: TGTGCCAGCAGTGACGTCCCTAGCACAGATACGCAGTATTTT.

This clone was seen a handful of times. The chain couples TRBV6-1 to TRBJ1-3, with D possibly being TRBD1 (5 bases). This CDR3 is built from 13 residues. CDR1 and CDR2 from the germline V gene are MNHNS and SASEGT. With 4 bases removed from V and 2 bases from J, the gap between germline ends came to 6 bases. The CDR3 DNA follows: TGTGCCAGCAGTGGGGGGGCTGGAAACACCATATATTTT. Translation gives CASSGGAGNTIYF.

This clone was recorded a few times. The rearrangement joins TRBV7-6 to TRBJ2-5; D might be TRBD1 (6 bases). The germline CDR1 and CDR2 sequences are SGHVS and FNYEAQ. V lost 5 bases and J 7 bases, leaving 11 bases between the germline ends. The CDR3 runs to 12 residues. CDR3 region: CASSQGGRTQYF. In nucleotides, the CDR3 is TGTGCCAGCAGCCAAGGGGGTCGGACCCAGTACTTC. Based on the CDR3 plus reference TRBV7-6 and TRBJ2-5, the full variable domain is GAGVSQSPRYKVTKRGQDVALRCDPISGHVSLYWYRQALGQGPEFLTYFNYEAQQDKSGLPNDRFSAERPEGSISTLTIQRTEQRDSAMYRCASSQGGRTQYFGPGTRLLVL.

The chain uses TRBV6-1 and TRBJ1-6, with D uncertain. Trimming pared 0 bases from V and 0 bases from J, leaving 3 bases between. CDR1 and CDR2 from the germline V gene are MNHNS and SASEGT. The CDR3 is 15 residues long. The CDR3 region has the DNA TGTGCCAGCAGTGAAGCAACCTCCTATAATTCACCCCTCCACTTT. Its protein product is CASSEATSYNSPLHF.

The V call is TRBV5-1, the J call TRBJ1-5; D is unresolved. V was clipped by 0 bases and J by 7 bases, with 20 bases between them. The CDR3 consists of 17 residues. Germline V gene sequence: CDR1 SGHRS, CDR2 YFSETQ. CDR3 amino acids: CASSLVLRPGNLQPQHF. The CDR3 DNA reads TGCGCCAGCAGCTTGGTTCTTAGGCCAGGTAATCTACAGCCCCAGCATTTT.

In this sample, this clone turned up a few times. This chain uses TRBV7-9 with TRBJ1-6, with a tentative D call TRBD1 (5 bases). This CDR3 contains 14 residues. The V end was cut by 1 base, the J end by 13 bases, with 14 bases between. Germline V gene lookup returns CDR1 SEHNR and CDR2 FQNEAQ (reference sequence). CDR3 sequence (DNA): TGTGCCAGCAGCTTAGGGGACGGAGCTCATCCCCTCCACTTT. Protein product: CASSLGDGAHPLHF.

The chain joins TRBV14 to TRBJ1-6; 7 bases agree with TRBD1. The CDR3 is 16 amino acids. Germline CDR1 reads SGHDN; CDR2 reads FVKESK. V lost 4 bases, J lost 5 bases, and 8 bases stayed unmatched. For the CDR3, the DNA is TGTGCCAGCAGCCCGTTGACAGGGCTGGATAATTCACCCCTCCACTTT. This translates into CASSPLTGLDNSPLHF.

This chain links TRBV5-1 with TRBJ1-1; D remains unclear. V shed 4 bases and J shed 1 base, with 17 bases lying between them. The CDR3 totals 16 residues. CDR1 and CDR2 from the germline V gene are SGHRS and YFSETQ. This CDR3 reads CASSPAWTAANTEAFF. CDR3 in DNA: TGCGCCAGCAGCCCCGCCTGGACCGCGGCGAACACTGAAGCTTTCTTT.

This clone was detected only once. The V gene is TRBV6-6, the J gene TRBJ2-3, with no clear D. V was trimmed by 8 bases and J by 4 bases, leaving 7 bases between them. The CDR3 runs 11 residues. Germline V gives CDR1 MNHNY, CDR2 SVGAGI (reference sequence). This CDR3 is CASGAPDTQYF. CDR3 nucleotides: TGTGCCAGCGGCGCACCAGATACGCAGTATTTT.

This clone was found a few times. CDR3 coding DNA: TGTGCTAGTGGTTTGGCACACAAGGGAGGGGCTAGGACTGAAGCTTTCTTT. Translated: CASGLAHKGGARTEAFF. The V and J genes are TRBV12-5 and TRBJ1-1; possibly TRBD1 for D (5 bases). V was trimmed by 1 base and J by 5 bases, leaving 20 bases between them. CDR1 and CDR2 from the germline V gene are LGHNT and FRNRAP. The CDR3 is 17 residues long.

This clone was recorded once. The gene calls are TRBV5-6 and TRBJ2-3, with a possible D match to TRBD1 (7 bases). V was cut by 3 bases and J by 1 base, with 12 bases left in between. Germline loops: CDR1 SGHDT, CDR2 YYEEEE. This CDR3 region has 15 residues. The CDR3 sequence: CASSSGDSGTDTQYF. The CDR3 region has the DNA TGTGCCAGCAGCTCGGGGGACAGCGGCACAGATACGCAGTATTTT.

The chain joins TRBV7-2 to TRBJ2-2; D call uncertain. Germline assignment: CDR1 SGHTA and CDR2 FQGNSA. The V end lost 7 bases, the J end lost 6 bases, and 24 bases lay between the germline ends. The CDR3 spans 17 residues. CDR3 amino acids: CASTPRPPYSLAGELFF. The CDR3 region has the DNA TGTGCCAGCACCCCAAGACCCCCTTATAGTCTCGCCGGGGAGCTGTTTTTT. Full variable domain (missing parts from reference TRBV7-2 and TRBJ2-2): GAGVSQSPSNKVTEKGKDVELRCDPISGHTALYWYRQSLGQGLEFLIYFQGNSAPDKSGLPSDRFSAERTGGSVSTLTIQRTQQEDSAVYLCASTPRPPYSLAGELFFGEGSRLTVL.

The chain employs TRBV7-3 and TRBJ2-2; D not resolved. Germline loops: CDR1 SGHTA, CDR2 FQGTGA. V lost 2 bases and J 6 bases, leaving 4 bases between the germline ends. The CDR3 consists of 12 residues. The CDR3, as DNA: TGTGCCAGCAGCTTACAGTCCGGGGAGCTGTTTTTT. Translated, it gives CASSLQSGELFF.

The V gene is TRBV4-2, the J gene TRBJ1-2; 7 bases fit TRBD1. The CDR3 contains 14 residues. CDR1 and CDR2 (germline): LGHNA, YNFKEQ. V lost 5 bases, J lost 8 bases, and 11 bases stayed unmatched. The CDR3 DNA is TGTGCCAGCAGCGGGCAACAGGGGTTGGGGGGCTACACCTTC. Its translation is CASSGQQGLGGYTF.

This clone turned up a few times. The CDR3 protein is CASSLSDNQPQHF. For the CDR3, the DNA is TGTGCCAGCAGCTTGTCGGACAATCAGCCCCAGCATTTT. This chain links TRBV5-5 with TRBJ1-5; D is ambiguous. The CDR3 sequence is 13 residues long. CDR1 is SGHKS, CDR2 YYEKEE, per germline (reference sequence). The ends were cut back, 1 base at V and 3 bases at J, with 5 bases in the middle.

This rearrangement joins TRBV9 to TRBJ1-3; 7 bases align to TRBD1. Germline CDR1 reads SGDLS; CDR2 reads YYNGEE. The junction had 5 bases not matched to a gene; V was cut back by 2 bases and J by 3 bases. The CDR3 consists of 15 residues. This CDR3 is CASSVDPGGGNTIYF. CDR3 DNA: TGTGCCAGCAGCGTTGACCCAGGGGGTGGAAACACCATATATTTT.

This clone was observed a handful of times. The CDR3 DNA follows: TGTGCCAGCAGTGACTTAGGAGGGGGCCTTGATGGCTACACCTTC. Translation: CASSDLGGGLDGYTF. The gene calls are TRBV2 and TRBJ1-2; 7 nucleotides agree with TRBD1. Germline lookup yields CDR1 SNHLY and CDR2 FYNNEI. V trimming: 3 bases; J trimming: 6 bases; junction bases outside the gene matches: 10. CDR3 size: 15 residues.

The chain is built from TRBV11-1 and TRBJ1-6; D call uncertain. CDR1 is SGHAT, CDR2 FQDESV, per germline (reference sequence). The CDR3 totals 14 residues. Trimming removed 3 bases from V and 9 bases from J, with 12 bases in between. The CDR3 coding sequence is TGTGCCAGCAGCTTGTGGGCTGTAGGTTCACCCCTCCACTTT. Translated, it gives CASSLWAVGSPLHF.

This chain joins TRBV19 and TRBJ1-4; a weak D match, TRBD1 (5 bases). The CDR3 extends over 19 amino acids. CDR1 is LNHDA and CDR2 is SQIVND in the germline V gene (reference sequence). V lost 5 bases and J 0 bases, leaving 22 bases between the germline ends. The chain's CDR3 is CASSPPSGWGWATNEKLFF. The CDR3 DNA sequence: TGTGCCAGTAGTCCCCCCTCAGGGTGGGGGTGGGCAACTAATGAAAAACTGTTTTTT.